Below, 18 T cell receptor beta chains from the same sample are listed, as sequenced in a study of cytomegalovirus exposure and HLA in healthy donors. The PCR was carried out with 60 Vbeta primers and 13 Jbeta primers. Sequencing was performed with immunoSEQ multiplex PCR; in TCRdb, only in-frame clones are kept and a portion is missing. This sample yields over 130,000 clones, of which about 60% are seen a single time; about 7.1% belongs to the top ten. Sequenced sample: PBMCs. The source is a woman aged 55-70 years in good health and CMV-seropositive.

V gene TRBV7-9 combines with J gene TRBJ1-2; 9 bases agree with TRBD1. V lost 3 bases, J lost 7 bases, and 6 bases stayed unmatched. The CDR3 extends over 14 amino acids. Germline assignment: CDR1 SEHNR and CDR2 FQNEAQ (reference sequence). The CDR3 protein is CASSLWDRVAGYTF. DNA of the CDR3: TGTGCCAGCAGCTTGTGGGACAGGGTCGCTGGCTACACCTTC.

V and J are TRBV4-3 and TRBJ1-2, with 8 nucleotides matching TRBD1. The germline V gene encodes CDR1 LGHNA and CDR2 YSLEER. This CDR3 region has 16 residues. The V and J ends lost 0 bases and 7 bases, in that order; junction bases with no gene match: 10. CDR3 bases: TGCGCCAGCAGCCAAGATCTCAACGGACAGGGAACTGGCTACACCTTC. This gives the protein CASSQDLNGQGTGYTF.

This clone was observed a handful of times. The chain joins TRBV19 to TRBJ2-2, with D possibly TRBD2 on 6 matching bases. V lost 0 bases to trimming and J lost 8 bases, with 13 bases between them. This CDR3 contains 15 residues. Per the germline V gene, CDR1 is LNHDA and CDR2 is SQIVND (reference sequence). In DNA, the CDR3 is TGTGCCAGTAGTATAGAGGCGGGATCTATGGGGGAGCTGTTTTTT. This encodes CASSIEAGSMGELFF.

The chain combines TRBV28 with TRBJ2-1, with 8 bases aligning to TRBD2. V was pared by 6 bases and J by 1 base, with 2 bases of the junction left unmatched. The germline CDR1 and CDR2 sequences are MDHEN and SYDVKM. The CDR3 covers 14 residues. DNA of the CDR3: TGTGCCAGCAGACCGGGGGGGTCCTACAATGAGCAGTTCTTC. Translated: CASRPGGSYNEQFF.

V gene TRBV4-1 combines with J gene TRBJ1-1; D remains unclear. V lost 0 bases and J lost 0, with 11 bases in between. There are 16 residues in the CDR3. Germline lookup yields CDR1 MGHRA and CDR2 YSYEKL. The CDR3 loop is CASSQESNSMNTEAFF. The CDR3 region has the DNA TGCGCCAGCAGCCAAGAATCCAACAGCATGAACACTGAAGCTTTCTTT.

This chain connects TRBV28 to TRBJ2-7; D unresolved. The germline V gene encodes CDR1 MDHEN and CDR2 SYDVKM. The CDR3 has 14 residues. The ends were cut back, 3 bases at V and 2 bases at J, with 11 bases in the middle. The CDR3 loop reads CASSFVGQAYEQYF. In DNA, the CDR3 is TGTGCCAGCAGTTTTGTTGGCCAAGCCTACGAGCAGTACTTC.

This clone appeared a few times. V is TRBV10-1 and J is TRBJ2-2; 7 nucleotides match TRBD2. V lost 8 bases, J lost 2 bases, and 14 bases stayed unmatched. Germline values: CDR1 WNHNN, CDR2 SYGVQD (reference sequence). The CDR3 sequence is 17 residues long. The CDR3: CASREPPGTNNTGELFF. CDR3 sequence (DNA): TGCGCCAGCCGGGAACCGCCCGGGACTAACAACACCGGGGAGCTGTTTTTT.

The chain recombines TRBV27 with TRBJ2-7; D uncertain. In germline, CDR1 is MNHEY, CDR2 SMNVEV (reference sequence). The V and J ends lost 0 bases and 3 bases respectively, with 9 bases between them. The CDR3 has 14 residues. The CDR3 region is CASSLSGSIYEQYF. CDR3 DNA: TGTGCCAGCAGTTTATCGGGTAGCATCTACGAGCAGTACTTC.

The chain uses TRBV9 and TRBJ2-1; TRBD2 is a possible D gene (6 bases). Trimming removed 0 bases from V and 0 bases from J, with 16 bases in between. CDR1 and CDR2 from the germline V gene are SGDLS and YYNGEE. This CDR3 comprises 18 residues. The CDR3 DNA reads TGTGCCAGCAGCGTAGCCCTGATTGGGGGGAGCTCCTACAATGAGCAGTTCTTC. The encoded protein is CASSVALIGGSSYNEQFF.

The rearrangement joins TRBV30 to TRBJ2-3, with TRBD2 identical over 8 bases. Germline CDR1 reads GTSNPN; CDR2 reads SVGIG (reference sequence). Trimming cost V 0 bases and J 0 bases; bases outside gene matches: 5. This CDR3 spans 16 amino acids. CDR3 nucleotide sequence: TGTGCCTGGAGTGTATTCTCTAGCGGGAGCACAGATACGCAGTATTTT. It specifies CAWSVFSSGSTDTQYF. Drawing the rest from reference TRBV30 and TRBJ2-3, the complete variable domain is SQTIHQWPATLVQPVGSPLSLECTVEGTSNPNLYWYRQAAGRGLQLLFYSVGIGQISSEVPQNLSASRPQDRQFILSSKKLLLSDSGFYLCAWSVFSSGSTDTQYFGPGTRLTVL.

The chain joins TRBV4-1 to TRBJ1-2, with a tentative D call TRBD1 (5 bases). Germline V gives CDR1 MGHRA, CDR2 YSYEKL. This CDR3 region has 14 residues. V lost 1 base, J lost 2 bases, and 8 bases lay in between. CDR3 region: CASSQGQRNYGYTF. CDR3 bases: TGCGCCAGCAGCCAAGGACAGAGAAACTATGGCTACACCTTC.

Only one count was recorded for this clone. This sequence joins TRBV6-5 and TRBJ1-2, with D perhaps matching TRBD1 (5 bases). V was trimmed by 5 bases and J by 8 bases, leaving 12 bases between them. Germline CDR1 is MNHEY and CDR2 is SVGAGI. CDR3 length equals 12 residues. CDR3 region: CASSPGTVGYTF. The CDR3 nucleotides read TGTGCCAGCAGTCCCGGGACTGTCGGCTACACCTTC.

This chain joins TRBV7-8 and TRBJ2-7, with D tentatively TRBD1 (5 bases). The CDR3 is 16 amino acids. Trimming stripped 4 bases from V and 2 bases from J, with 18 bases between. Germline-derived CDR1 and CDR2 are SGHVS and FQNEAQ. CDR3 sequence: CASSSPRQLHPYEQYF. The CDR3 bases are TGTGCCAGCAGCTCACCCCGACAGCTACACCCCTACGAGCAGTACTTC.

This clone was seen a few times. The genes are TRBV7-3 and TRBJ2-6; tentative D call: TRBD1 (6 bases). Trimming took 4 bases from V and 3 from J, leaving 13 bases between them. Germline CDR1 and CDR2: SGHTA and FQGTGA. The CDR3 length is 16 residues. As DNA, the CDR3 is TGTGCCAGCAGCTGGAGCAGGGGTTATGGGGCCAACGTCCTGACTTTC. Residues: CASSWSRGYGANVLTF.

This clone was found a few times. V usage is TRBV18 and J usage is TRBJ1-1; the match to TRBD1 covers 9 bases. The CDR3 loop spans 15 amino acids. The V gene end was trimmed by 2 bases and the J gene end by 1 base; junction bases not matched to a gene: 2. Germline V gives CDR1 KGHSH, CDR2 LQKENI. The CDR3 nucleotides are TGTGCCAGCTCACCAGACAGGGGGTGGAACACTGAAGCTTTCTTT. Its translation: CASSPDRGWNTEAFF.

CDR3 nucleotide sequence: TGTGCCAGCAGCCAAGATGAGGGGGCCTTCGCCTACGAGCAGTACTTC. Translating it yields CASSQDEGAFAYEQYF. The chain combines TRBV4-2 with TRBJ2-7; 7 nucleotides agree with TRBD1. The V gene end was trimmed by 0 bases and the J gene end by 2 bases; junction bases not matched to a gene: 7. CDR3 length equals 16 residues. The germline CDR1 and CDR2 sequences are LGHNA and YNFKEQ.

This chain joins TRBV9 and TRBJ2-1; 7 bases map to TRBD2. V shed 0 bases and J 6 bases; nucleotides not matched to a gene: 6. The CDR3 consists of 15 residues. Germline loops: CDR1 SGDLS, CDR2 YYNGEE. DNA of the CDR3: TGTGCCAGCAGCGTAGTGAGGAGCGGGGTCAATGAGCAGTTCTTC. Encoded protein: CASSVVRSGVNEQFF.

Only one count was recorded for this clone. The rearrangement uses TRBV2 and TRBJ2-7; 10 bases agree with TRBD1. The CDR3 consists of 14 residues. V dropped 6 bases and J dropped 2; count of bases not matched to a gene: 4. Germline V lookup: CDR1 SNHLY, CDR2 FYNNEI. CDR3 residues: CASRTGQGAYEQYF. The CDR3, as DNA: TGTGCCAGCAGGACCGGACAGGGGGCCTACGAGCAGTACTTC.